This TCR beta chain was sequenced for a study of neurological immune-mediated disorders. The cDNA was produced through 5'RACE with 10-nucleotide random UMIs. Sequencing runs each yielded over 170 million TCR-beta sequences from 15-18 subjects. Each CDR3 protein is one row after TCRdb ran MiXCR on the 5' RACE reads. This sample has around 47,000 distinct CDR3 sequences, with under 25% found just once. Germline V gives CDR1 MGHRA, CDR2 YSYEKL. The CDR3 is made up of 16 amino acids. Findings and limits, study-wide: Expanded clones shared no identical CDR3 amino acid sequences across subjects, which suggested private TCR-beta repertoires in all groups.

This clonotype occurred many times. Its antigen is undetermined. One junction end disagrees with the germline gene, perhaps due to a read error. This sample's time point: technical triplicate 3. For the unsorted libraries, 2 million PBMCs stored at -80 C served as input. The source of this sequence is a man aged 60 to 69 with HTLV-1-associated myelopathy (HAM/TSP). V is TRBV4-1 and J is TRBJ2-5; maybe TRBD2 (5 bases). Material: PBMCs. CDR3 region: CASSQDQSGYQETQYF. The CDR3 bases are TGCGCCAGCAGCCAAGATCAGTCGGGGTACCAGGAGACCCAGTACTTC.